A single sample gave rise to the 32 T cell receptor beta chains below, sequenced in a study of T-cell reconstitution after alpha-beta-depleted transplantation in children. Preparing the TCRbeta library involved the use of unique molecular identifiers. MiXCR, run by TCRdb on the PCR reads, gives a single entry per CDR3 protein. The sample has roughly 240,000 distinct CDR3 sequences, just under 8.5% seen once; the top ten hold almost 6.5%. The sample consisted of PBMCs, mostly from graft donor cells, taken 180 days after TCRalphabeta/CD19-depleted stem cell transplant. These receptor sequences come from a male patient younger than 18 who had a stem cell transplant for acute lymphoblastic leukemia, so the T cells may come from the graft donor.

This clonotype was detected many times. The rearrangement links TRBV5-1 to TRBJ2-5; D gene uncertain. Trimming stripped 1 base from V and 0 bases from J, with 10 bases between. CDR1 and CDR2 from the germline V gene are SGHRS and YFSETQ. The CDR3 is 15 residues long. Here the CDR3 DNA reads TGCGCCAGCAGCTTGCCTAAGGGAAACCAAGAGACCCAGTACTTC. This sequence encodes CASSLPKGNQETQYF.

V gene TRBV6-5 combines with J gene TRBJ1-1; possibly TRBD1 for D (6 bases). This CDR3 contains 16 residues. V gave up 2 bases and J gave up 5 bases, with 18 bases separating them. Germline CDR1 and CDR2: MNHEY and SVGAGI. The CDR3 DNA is TGTGCCAGCAGTTACGAGGGGCGGGGGCGCATGACTGAAGCTTTCTTT. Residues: CASSYEGRGRMTEAFF.

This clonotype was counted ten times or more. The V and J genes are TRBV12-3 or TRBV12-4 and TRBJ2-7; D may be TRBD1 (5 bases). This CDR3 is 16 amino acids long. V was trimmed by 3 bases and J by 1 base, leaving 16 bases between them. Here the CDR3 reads CASSFSKGSASYEQYF. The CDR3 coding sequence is TGTGCCAGCAGTTTTTCGAAGGGGTCGGCTTCCTACGAGCAGTACTTC.

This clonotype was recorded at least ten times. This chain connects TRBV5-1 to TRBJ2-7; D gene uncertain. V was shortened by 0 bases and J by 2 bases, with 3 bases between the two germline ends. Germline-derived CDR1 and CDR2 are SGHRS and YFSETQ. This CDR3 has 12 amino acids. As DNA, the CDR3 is TGCGCCAGCAGCTTGGGAGCCTACGAGCAGTACTTC. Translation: CASSLGAYEQYF.

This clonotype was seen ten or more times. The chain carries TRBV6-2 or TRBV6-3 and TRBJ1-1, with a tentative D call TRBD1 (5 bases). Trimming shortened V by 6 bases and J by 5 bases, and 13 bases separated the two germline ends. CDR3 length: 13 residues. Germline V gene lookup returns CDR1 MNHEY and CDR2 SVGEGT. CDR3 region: CASSYEGRTEAFF. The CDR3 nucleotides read TGTGCCAGCAGCTACGAGGGGAGAACTGAAGCTTTCTTT.

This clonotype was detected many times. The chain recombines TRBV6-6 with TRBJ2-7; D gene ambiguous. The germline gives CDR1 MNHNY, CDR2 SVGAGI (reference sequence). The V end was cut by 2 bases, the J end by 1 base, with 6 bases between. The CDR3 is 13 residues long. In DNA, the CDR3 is TGTGCCAGCAGTTACGGGATTTCCTACGAGCAGTACTTC. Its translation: CASSYGISYEQYF.

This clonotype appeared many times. CDR3 bases: TGTGCCAGCAGTCCCGGGACTAACTCCTACGAGCAGTACTTC. Translating gives CASSPGTNSYEQYF. The chain uses TRBV6-5 and TRBJ2-7, with 7 bases aligning to TRBD2. The CDR3 is 14 amino acids. V dropped 5 bases and J dropped 0; count of bases not matched to a gene: 4. The germline CDR1 and CDR2 sequences are MNHEY and SVGAGI.

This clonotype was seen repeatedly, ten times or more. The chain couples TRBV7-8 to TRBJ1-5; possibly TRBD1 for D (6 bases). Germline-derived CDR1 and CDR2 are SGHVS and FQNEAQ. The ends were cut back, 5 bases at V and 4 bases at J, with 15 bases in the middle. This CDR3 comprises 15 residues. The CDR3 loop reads CASSPDQGRNQPQHF. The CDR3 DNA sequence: TGTGCCAGCAGCCCCGATCAGGGGCGGAATCAGCCCCAGCATTTT.

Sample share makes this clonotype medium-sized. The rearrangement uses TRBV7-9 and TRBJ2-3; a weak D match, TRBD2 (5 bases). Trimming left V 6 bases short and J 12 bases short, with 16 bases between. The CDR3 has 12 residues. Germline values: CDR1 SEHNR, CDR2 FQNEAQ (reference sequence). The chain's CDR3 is CASRPAAGGQYF. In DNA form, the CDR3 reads TGTGCCAGCAGGCCGGCGGCGGGTGGACAGTATTTT.

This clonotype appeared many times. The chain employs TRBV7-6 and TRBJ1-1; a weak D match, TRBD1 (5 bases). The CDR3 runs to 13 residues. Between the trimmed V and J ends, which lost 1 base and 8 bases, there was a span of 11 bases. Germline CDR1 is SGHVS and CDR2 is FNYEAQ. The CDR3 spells CASSLGGTAEAFF. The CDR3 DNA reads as TGTGCCAGCAGCTTAGGGGGGACGGCGGAAGCTTTCTTT.

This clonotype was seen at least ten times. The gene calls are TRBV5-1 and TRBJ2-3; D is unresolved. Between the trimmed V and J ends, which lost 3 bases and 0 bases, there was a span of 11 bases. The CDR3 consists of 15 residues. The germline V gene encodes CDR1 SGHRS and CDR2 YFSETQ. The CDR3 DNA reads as TGCGCCAGCAGCTCAAGGGTGGTAAGCACAGATACGCAGTATTTT. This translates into CASSSRVVSTDTQYF.

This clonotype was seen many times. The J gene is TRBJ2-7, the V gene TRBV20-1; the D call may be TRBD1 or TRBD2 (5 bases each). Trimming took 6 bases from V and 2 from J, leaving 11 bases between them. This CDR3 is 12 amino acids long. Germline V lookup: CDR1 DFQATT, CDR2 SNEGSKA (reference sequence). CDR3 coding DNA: TGCAGTGCAGAGGGGATTCCCTACGAGCAGTACTTC. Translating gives CSAEGIPYEQYF.

CDR3 in DNA: TGTGCCAGCAGCTTGGATCCCACGACAGGGAACTATGGCTACACCTTC. Its protein product is CASSLDPTTGNYGYTF. This sequence joins TRBV5-4 and TRBJ1-2, with TRBD1 matching over 7 bases. The CDR3 totals 16 residues. Germline V gene sequence: CDR1 SGHNT, CDR2 YYREEE (reference sequence). V was clipped by 0 bases and J by 2 bases; unmatched bases: 7. The entire variable domain, with the rest obtained from reference TRBV5-4 and TRBJ1-2, is as follows: ETGVTQSPTHLIKTRGQQVTLRCSSQSGHNTVSWYQQALGQGPQFIFQYYREEENGRGNFPPRFSGLQFPNYSSELNVNALELDDSALYLCASSLDPTTGNYGYTFGSGTRLTVV.

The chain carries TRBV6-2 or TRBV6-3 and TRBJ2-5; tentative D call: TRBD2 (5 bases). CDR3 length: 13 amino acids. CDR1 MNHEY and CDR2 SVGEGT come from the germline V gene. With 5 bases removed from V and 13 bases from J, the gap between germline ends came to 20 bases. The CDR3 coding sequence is TGTGCCAGCAGTCCCCGGACTGGCCGCGACCGGTACTTC. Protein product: CASSPRTGRDRYF.

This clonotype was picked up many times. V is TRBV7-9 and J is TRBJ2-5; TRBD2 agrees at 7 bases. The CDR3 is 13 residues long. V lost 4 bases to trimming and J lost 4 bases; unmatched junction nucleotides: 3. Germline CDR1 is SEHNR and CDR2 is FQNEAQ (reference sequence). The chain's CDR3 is CASSSGGGETQYF. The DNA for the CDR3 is TGTGCCAGCAGCTCGGGGGGAGGAGAGACCCAGTACTTC.

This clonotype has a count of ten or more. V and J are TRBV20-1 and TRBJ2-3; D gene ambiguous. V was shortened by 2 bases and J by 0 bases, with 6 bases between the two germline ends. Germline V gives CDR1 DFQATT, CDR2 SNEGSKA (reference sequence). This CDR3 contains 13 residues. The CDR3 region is CSARRPSTDTQYF. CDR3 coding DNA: TGCAGTGCTAGACGACCGAGCACAGATACGCAGTATTTT.

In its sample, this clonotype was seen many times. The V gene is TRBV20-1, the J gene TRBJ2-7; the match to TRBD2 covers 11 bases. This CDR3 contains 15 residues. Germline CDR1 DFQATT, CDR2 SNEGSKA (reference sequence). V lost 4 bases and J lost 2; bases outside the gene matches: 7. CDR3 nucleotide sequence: TGCAGTGCTACCACCGGGACTAGCGGTCCCTACGAGCAGTACTTC. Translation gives CSATTGTSGPYEQYF.

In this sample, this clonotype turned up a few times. CDR3 DNA: TGTGCCAGCAGCCCACAGGGAGCGGATGAAAAACTGTTTTTT. Translating gives CASSPQGADEKLFF. The chain joins TRBV7-9 to TRBJ1-4; TRBD1 might be the D (6 bases). The CDR3 is made up of 14 amino acids. Trimming removed 5 bases at V and 6 bases at J, with 13 bases between. Germline CDR1 and CDR2: SEHNR and FQNEAQ (reference sequence).

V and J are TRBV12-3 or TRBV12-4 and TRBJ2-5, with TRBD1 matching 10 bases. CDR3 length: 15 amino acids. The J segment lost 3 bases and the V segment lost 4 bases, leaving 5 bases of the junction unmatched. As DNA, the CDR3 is TGTGCCAGCAGTTCCCGGGGGACAGGGGAAGAGACCCAGTACTTC. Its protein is CASSSRGTGEETQYF.

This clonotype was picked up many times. DNA for the CDR3: TGTGCCAGAGGTTATCCCGGGGGAAATGAGCAGTTCTTC. Encoded protein: CARGYPGGNEQFF. The chain uses TRBV21-1 and TRBJ2-1; the table names TRBD1, a call not compared with the DNA. TRBV21-1 counts as a pseudogene. The CDR3 totals 13 residues.

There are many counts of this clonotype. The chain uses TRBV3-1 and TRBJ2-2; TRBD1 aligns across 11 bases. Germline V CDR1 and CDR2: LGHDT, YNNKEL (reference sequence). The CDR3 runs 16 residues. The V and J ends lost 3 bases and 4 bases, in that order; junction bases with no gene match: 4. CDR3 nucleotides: TGTGCCAGCAGCCACTGGGACAGGGGGTTCACCGGGGAGCTGTTTTTT. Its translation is CASSHWDRGFTGELFF.

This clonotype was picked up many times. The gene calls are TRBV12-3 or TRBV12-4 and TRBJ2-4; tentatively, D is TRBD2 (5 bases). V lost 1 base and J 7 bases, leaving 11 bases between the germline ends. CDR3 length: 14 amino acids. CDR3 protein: CASSLVGPGNIQYF. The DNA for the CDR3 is TGTGCCAGCAGTTTAGTCGGGCCGGGGAACATTCAGTACTTC.

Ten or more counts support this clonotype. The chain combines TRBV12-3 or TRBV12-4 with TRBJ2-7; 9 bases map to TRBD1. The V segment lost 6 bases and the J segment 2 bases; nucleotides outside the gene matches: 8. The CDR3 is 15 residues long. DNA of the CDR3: TGTGCCAGCAGCTCGGACAGGGGCATCACCTACGAGCAGTACTTC. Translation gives CASSSDRGITYEQYF.

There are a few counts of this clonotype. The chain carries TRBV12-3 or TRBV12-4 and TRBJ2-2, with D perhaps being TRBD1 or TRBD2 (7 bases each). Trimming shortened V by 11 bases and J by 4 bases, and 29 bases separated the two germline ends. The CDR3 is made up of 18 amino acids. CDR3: CALTQLRGGRGGTGELFF. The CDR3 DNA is TGTGCCCTCACCCAGCTCAGGGGGGGCAGGGGAGGCACCGGGGAGCTGTTTTTT.

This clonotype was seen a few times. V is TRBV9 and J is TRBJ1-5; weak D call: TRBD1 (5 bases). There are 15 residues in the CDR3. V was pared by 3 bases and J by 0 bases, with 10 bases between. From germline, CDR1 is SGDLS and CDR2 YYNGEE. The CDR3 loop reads CASSAEGYSNQPQHF. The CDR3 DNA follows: TGTGCCAGCAGCGCCGAGGGGTATAGCAATCAGCCCCAGCATTTT.

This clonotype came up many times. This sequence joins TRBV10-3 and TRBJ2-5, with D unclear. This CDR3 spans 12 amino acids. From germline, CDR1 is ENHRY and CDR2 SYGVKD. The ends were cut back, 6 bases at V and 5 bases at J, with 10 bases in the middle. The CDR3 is CAIRDSHETQYF. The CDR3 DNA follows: TGTGCCATCAGAGATTCGCACGAGACCCAGTACTTC.

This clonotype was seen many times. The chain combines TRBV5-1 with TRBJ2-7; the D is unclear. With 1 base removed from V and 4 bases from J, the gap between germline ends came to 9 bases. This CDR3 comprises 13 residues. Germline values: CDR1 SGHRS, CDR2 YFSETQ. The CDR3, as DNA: TGCGCCAGCAGCTTGAGGCCGTATTACGAGCAGTACTTC. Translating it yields CASSLRPYYEQYF.

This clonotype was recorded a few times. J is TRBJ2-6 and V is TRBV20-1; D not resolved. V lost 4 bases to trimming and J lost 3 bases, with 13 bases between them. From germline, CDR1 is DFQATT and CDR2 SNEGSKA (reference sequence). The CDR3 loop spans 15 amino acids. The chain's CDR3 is CSATNKRIGANVLTF. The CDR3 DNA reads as TGCAGTGCTACCAACAAGAGAATTGGGGCCAACGTCCTGACTTTC.

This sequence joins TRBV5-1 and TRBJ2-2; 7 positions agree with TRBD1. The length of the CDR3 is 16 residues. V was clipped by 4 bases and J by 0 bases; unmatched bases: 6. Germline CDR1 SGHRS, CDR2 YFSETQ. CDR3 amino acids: CASSAPGQPNTGELFF. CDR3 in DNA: TGCGCCAGCAGCGCTCCGGGACAGCCGAACACCGGGGAGCTGTTTTTT.

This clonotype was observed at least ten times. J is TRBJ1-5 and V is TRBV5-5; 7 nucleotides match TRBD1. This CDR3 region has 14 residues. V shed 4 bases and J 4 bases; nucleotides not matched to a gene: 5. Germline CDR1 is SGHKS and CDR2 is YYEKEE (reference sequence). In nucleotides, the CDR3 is TGTGCCAGCAGCCGGGACAGACGGAATCAGCCCCAGCATTTT. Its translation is CASSRDRRNQPQHF. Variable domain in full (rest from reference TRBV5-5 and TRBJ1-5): DAGVTQSPTHLIKTRGQQVTLRCSPISGHKSVSWYQQVLGQGPQFIFQYYEKEERGRGNFPDRFSARQFPNYSSELNVNALLLGDSALYLCASSRDRRNQPQHFGDGTRLSIL.

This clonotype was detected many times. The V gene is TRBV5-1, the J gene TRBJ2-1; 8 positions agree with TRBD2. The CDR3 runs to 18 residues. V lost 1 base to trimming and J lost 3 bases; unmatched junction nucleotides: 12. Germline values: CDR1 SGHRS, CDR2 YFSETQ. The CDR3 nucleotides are TGCGCCAGCAGCTTGATGGGTAGCGGGGACCCCTTCTACAATGAGCAGTTCTTC. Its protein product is CASSLMGSGDPFYNEQFF.

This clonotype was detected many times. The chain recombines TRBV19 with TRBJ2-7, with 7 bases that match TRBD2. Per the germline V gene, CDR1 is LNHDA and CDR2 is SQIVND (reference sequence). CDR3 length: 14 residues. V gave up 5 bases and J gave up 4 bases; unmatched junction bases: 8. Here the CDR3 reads CASSGQQGGYEQYF. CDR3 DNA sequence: TGTGCCAGTAGTGGTCAGCAGGGAGGGTACGAGCAGTACTTC.